The subject of this entry is one T cell receptor (beta chain). This clonotype was recorded many times. Its specific antigen is unknown. The sample holds no much larger clone one base away, and base qualities are not on file. The library was built by means of 5' RACE. The reads were generated on an Illumina HiSeq 2000. A universal primer binding site was added through template switching, and the final cDNA carried a unique molecular identifier so that TCR cDNA molecules could be counted accurately. Specific primers in the conserved constant-segment region were used to synthesize first-strand cDNA for the TCR alpha and beta chains. To control for contamination, every cDNA library was double barcoded, receiving both a SMART-Mk sample barcode and Illumina barcodes. TruSeq adapter sequences and Illumina sample barcodes were added in two successive PCR steps. The Illumina HiSeq platform was used with custom primers to sequence TCR alpha and beta cDNA libraries. Turning to the authors' computational methods: MiGEC processed the raw reads to extract unique molecular identifiers, while MiXCR was used to determine the CDR3 positions. For each individual, recombination models were inferred using an EM algorithm with the repgenHMM and IGoR tools. Shared clonotypes were analyzed with the tcR package in R, and sharing was normalized by the product of cloneset sizes. To study raw recombination without the effects of thymic and clonal selection, out-of-frame nonproductive sequences were analyzed. In TCRdb, the public reads were trimmed at Q25 with fastp and aligned with MiXCR, with productive beta chains retained. Every distinct CDR3 protein forms one entry, paired with its most common genes and DNA. Here the V and J calls rest on TCRdb's processing, not on the authors' analysis. The sample table lists about 100,000 distinct CDR3 sequences, less than 6.5% of them with a count of one. The ten largest clones add up to 12% of the sample.

The data belong to a study of identical twins (TCRdb year 2016). A note on the overall study: To test whether fetal clonotypes persist, the study used deep sequencing on TCR alpha and beta repertoires from monozygotic twins, unrelated adults of various ages, and cord blood. To rule out contamination, replicate twin experiments were performed at different times with different library preparation protocols.

All donors were healthy Caucasians. Miltenyi CD45RO+ enrichment and human naive T-cell isolation kits were used to isolate memory (CD45RO+) and naive T cells from PBMC. The cysteine opens and the phenylalanine closes a CDR3 of 14 amino acids. Of all the DNA, just the CDR3 is kept, 42 bases in frame from base 1. At the junction V is shortened by 4 bases and J by 3 bases, with 13 bases in between. CDR1 is given as SGHTA and CDR2 as FQGNSA, both from the germline V gene. Paper-wide results and their limitations: A weaker excess of twin sharing was found in beta out-of-frame sequences because the signal-to-noise ratio was lowered by fewer shared sequences. Compared with coincidental sharing between unrelated individuals, out-of-frame TCR alpha sequences shared between twins had an excess of sequences with low generation probability. Abundant cord blood beta clonotypes had fewer insertions, young adult naive repertoires showed a similar but weaker trend, and memory repertoires showed no such trend. Recombination models systematically underestimated out-of-frame TCR alpha sharing in monozygotic twins but agreed with sharing between unrelated individuals. Because the same donors could not be followed over many years, conclusions were based on cross-sectional statistical analysis. Zero-insertion analyses could be partly confounded by invariant T cells such as MAIT and iNKT, although diverse VJ usage argued against such confounding for most clonotypes.

The TCR comes from a woman in her fifties or sixties in good health. This chain joins TRBV7-2 to TRBJ2-7, and the D gene may be TRBD1, 5 bases matching. Input material: memory T cells sorted from blood. The sample's cell subset or site label is to be understood as: CD45RO+ enriched T cells. CDR3 sequence: CASSSRRQIYEQYF. The sequenced DNA is TGTGCCAGCAGCTCTCGGAGACAGATCTACGAGCAGTACTTC.